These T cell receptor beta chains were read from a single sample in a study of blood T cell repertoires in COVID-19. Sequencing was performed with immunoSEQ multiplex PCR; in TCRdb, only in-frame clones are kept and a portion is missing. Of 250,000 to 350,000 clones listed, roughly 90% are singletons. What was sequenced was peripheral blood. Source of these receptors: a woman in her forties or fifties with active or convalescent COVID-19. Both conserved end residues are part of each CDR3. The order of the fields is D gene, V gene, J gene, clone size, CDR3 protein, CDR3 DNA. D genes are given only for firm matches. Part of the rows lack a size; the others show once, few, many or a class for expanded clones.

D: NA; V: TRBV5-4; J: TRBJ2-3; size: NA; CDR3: CASSLRYRDTDTQYF; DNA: TGTGCCAGCAGCTTGCGATACAGGGACACAGATACGCAGTATTTT
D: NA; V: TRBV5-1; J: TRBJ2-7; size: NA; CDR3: CASSAPQGGLKEQYF; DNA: TGCGCCAGCAGCGCCCCCCAGGGTGGGTTAAAGGAGCAGTACTTC
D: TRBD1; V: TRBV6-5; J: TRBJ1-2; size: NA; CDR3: CASSTGTGVGYGYTF; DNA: TGTGCCAGCAGTACAGGGACAGGGGTTGGCTATGGCTACACCTTC
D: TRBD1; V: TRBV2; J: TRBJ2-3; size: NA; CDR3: CASSDDTWDRAIDTQYF; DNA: TGTGCCAGCAGCGACGATACCTGGGACAGGGCGATAGATACGCAGTATTTT
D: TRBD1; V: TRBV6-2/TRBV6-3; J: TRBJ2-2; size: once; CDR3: CASSYGPGTDTGELFF; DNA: TGTGCCAGCAGTTACGGGCCCGGGACAGATACCGGGGAGCTGTTTTTT
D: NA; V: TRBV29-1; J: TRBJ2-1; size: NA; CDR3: CSVEIVHEQFF; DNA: TGCAGCGTTGAAATAGTTCATGAGCAGTTCTTC
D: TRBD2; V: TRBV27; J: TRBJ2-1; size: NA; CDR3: CASSMTSGSGYNEQFF; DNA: TGTGCCAGCAGTATGACTAGCGGGAGTGGCTACAATGAGCAGTTCTTC
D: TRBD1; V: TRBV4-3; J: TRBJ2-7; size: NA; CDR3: CASSQQGQGAGEQYF; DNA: TGCGCCAGCAGCCAACAAGGACAGGGGGCAGGTGAGCAGTACTTC
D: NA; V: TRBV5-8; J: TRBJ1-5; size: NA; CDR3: CASSFGMAGNNQPQHF; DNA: TGTGCCAGCAGCTTTGGGATGGCGGGGAACAATCAGCCCCAGCATTTT
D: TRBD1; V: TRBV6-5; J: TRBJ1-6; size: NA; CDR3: CASSYIGQGKSPLHF; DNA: TGTGCCAGCAGTTACATAGGACAGGGTAAATCACCCCTCCACTTT
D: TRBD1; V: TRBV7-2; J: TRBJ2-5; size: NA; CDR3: CASSRDREGETQYF; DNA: TGTGCCAGCAGCCGGGACAGGGAAGGAGAGACCCAGTACTTC
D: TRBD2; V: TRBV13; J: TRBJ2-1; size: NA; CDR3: CASSTEGLAGVNEQFF; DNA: TGTGCCAGCAGCACTGAGGGACTAGCGGGAGTTAATGAGCAGTTCTTC
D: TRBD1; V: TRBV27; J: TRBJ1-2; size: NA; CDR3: CASSLLSGTGVGYTF; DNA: TGTGCCAGCAGTTTATTGTCTGGGACAGGGGTTGGCTACACCTTC
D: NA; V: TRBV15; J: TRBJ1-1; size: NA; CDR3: CATSRDLPTEAFF; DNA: TGTGCCACCAGCAGGGACTTGCCAACTGAAGCTTTCTTT
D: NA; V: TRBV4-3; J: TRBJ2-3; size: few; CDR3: CASSQDLGIPDTQYF; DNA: TGCGCCAGCAGCCAAGATCTCGGGATTCCAGATACGCAGTATTTT
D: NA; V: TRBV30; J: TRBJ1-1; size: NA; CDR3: CAWSVGGGLNEAFF; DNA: TGTGCCTGGAGTGTGGGAGGCGGATTGAATGAGGCTTTCTTT
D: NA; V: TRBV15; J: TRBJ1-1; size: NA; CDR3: CATSRDRTVIMNTEAFF; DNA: TGTGCCACCAGCAGAGATCGGACAGTAATCATGAACACTGAAGCTTTCTTT